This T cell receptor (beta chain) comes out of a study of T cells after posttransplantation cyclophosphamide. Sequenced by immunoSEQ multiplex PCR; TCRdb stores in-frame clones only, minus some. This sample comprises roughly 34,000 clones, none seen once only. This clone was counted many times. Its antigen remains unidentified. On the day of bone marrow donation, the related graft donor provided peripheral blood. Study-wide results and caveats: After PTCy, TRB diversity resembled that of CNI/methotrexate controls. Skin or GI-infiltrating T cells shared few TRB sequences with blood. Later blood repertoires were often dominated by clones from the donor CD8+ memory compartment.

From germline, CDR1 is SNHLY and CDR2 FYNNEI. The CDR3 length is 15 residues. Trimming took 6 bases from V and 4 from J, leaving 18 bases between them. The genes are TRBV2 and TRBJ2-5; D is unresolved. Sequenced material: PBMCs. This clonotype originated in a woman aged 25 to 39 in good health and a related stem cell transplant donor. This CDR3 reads CASSGFVAVGETQYF. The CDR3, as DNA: TGTGCCAGCAGCGGGTTCGTGGCGGTCGGAGAGACCCAGTACTTC. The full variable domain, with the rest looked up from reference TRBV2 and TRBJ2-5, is EPEVTQTPSHQVTQMGQEVILRCVPISNHLYFYWYRQILGQKVEFLVSFYNNEISEKSEIFDDQFSVERPDGSNFTLKIRSTKLEDSAMYFCASSGFVAVGETQYFGPGTRLLVL.